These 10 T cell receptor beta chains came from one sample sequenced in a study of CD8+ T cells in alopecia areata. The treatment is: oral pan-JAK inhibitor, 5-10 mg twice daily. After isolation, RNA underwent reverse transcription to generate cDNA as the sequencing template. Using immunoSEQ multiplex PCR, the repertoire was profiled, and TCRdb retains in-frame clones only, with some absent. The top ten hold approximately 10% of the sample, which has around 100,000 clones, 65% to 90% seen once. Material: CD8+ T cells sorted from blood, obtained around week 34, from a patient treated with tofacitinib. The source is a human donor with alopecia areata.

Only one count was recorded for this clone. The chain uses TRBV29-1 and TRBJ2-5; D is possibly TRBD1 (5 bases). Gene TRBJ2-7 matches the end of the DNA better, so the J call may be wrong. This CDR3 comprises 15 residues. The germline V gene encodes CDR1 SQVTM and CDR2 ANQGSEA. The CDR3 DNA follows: TGCAGCGTTGGATCGGACAAAATAGGCCCCTACGAGCAGTACTTC. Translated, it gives CSVGSDKIGPYEQYF.

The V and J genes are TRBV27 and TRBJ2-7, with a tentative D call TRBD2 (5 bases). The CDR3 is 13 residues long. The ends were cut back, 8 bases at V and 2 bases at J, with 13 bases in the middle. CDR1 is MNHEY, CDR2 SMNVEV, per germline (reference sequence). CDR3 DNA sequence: TGTGCCAGCTCTTATGCGGGTCCCTACGAGCAGTACTTC. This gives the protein CASSYAGPYEQYF.

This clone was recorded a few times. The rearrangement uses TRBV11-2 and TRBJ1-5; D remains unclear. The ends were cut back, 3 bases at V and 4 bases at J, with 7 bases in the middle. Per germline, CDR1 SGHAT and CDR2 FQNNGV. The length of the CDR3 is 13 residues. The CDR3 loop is CASSFGVNQPQHF. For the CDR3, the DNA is TGTGCCAGCAGCTTCGGAGTGAATCAGCCCCAGCATTTT.

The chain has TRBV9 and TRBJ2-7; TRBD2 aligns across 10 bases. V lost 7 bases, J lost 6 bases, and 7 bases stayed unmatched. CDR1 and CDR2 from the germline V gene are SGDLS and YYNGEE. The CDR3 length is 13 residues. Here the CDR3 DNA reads TGTGCCAGCTCTCTAGCGGGAGCCGGCGAGCAGTACTTC. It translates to CASSLAGAGEQYF. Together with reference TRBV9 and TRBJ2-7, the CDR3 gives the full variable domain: DSGVTQTPKHLITATGQRVTLRCSPRSGDLSVYWYQQSLDQGLQFLIQYYNGEERAKGNILERFSAQQFPDLHSELNLSSLELGDSALYFCASSLAGAGEQYFGPGTRLTVT.

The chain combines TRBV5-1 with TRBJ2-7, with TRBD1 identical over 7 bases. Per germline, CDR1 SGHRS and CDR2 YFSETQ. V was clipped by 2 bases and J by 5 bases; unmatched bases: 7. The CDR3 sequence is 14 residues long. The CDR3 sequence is CASSFGTAMDEQYF. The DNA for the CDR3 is TGCGCCAGCAGCTTCGGGACAGCGATGGACGAGCAGTACTTC.

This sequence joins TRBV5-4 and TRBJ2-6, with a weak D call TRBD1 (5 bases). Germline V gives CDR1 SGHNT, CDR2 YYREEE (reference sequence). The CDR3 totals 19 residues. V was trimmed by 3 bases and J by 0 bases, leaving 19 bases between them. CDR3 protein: CASSWPGNSLLSGANVLTF. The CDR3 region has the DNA TGTGCCAGCAGCTGGCCAGGGAACTCCTTGCTCTCTGGGGCCAACGTCCTGACTTTC.

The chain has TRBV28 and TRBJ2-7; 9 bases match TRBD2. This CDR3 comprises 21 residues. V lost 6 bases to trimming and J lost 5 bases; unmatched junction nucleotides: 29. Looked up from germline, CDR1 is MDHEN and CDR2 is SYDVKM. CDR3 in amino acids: CASSSRIISPESGLAGHEQYF. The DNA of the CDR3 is TGTGCCAGCAGCTCGAGAATTATCTCCCCTGAGAGTGGTCTAGCGGGACACGAGCAGTACTTC.

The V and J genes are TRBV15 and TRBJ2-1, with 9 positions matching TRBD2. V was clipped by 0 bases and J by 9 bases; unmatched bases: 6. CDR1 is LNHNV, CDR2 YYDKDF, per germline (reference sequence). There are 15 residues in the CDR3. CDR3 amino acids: CATSREGLAQGEQFF. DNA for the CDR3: TGTGCCACCAGCAGAGAGGGACTAGCTCAAGGTGAGCAGTTCTTC.

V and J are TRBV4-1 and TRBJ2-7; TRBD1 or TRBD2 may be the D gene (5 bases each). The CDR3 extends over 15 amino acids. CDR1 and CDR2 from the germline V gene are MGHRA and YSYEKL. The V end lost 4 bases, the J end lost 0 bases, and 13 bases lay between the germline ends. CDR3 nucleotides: TGCGCCAGCAGCCCAGGGACGGTCAGCTCCTACGAGCAGTACTTC. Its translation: CASSPGTVSSYEQYF.

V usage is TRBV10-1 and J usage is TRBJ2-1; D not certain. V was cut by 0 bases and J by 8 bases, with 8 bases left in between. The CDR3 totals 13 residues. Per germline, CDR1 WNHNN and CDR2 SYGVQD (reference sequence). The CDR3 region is CASSESPLDEQFF. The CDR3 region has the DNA TGCGCCAGCAGTGAGTCCCCTCTGGATGAGCAGTTCTTC.